This is a list of T cell receptor beta chains from one sample in a study of blood T cell repertoires in COVID-19. Libraries were prepared by immunoSEQ multiplex PCR; TCRdb keeps only in-frame clonotypes and omits some of them. The sample records some 300,000 clones, nearly 90% being singletons. Sequenced sample: peripheral blood. The source is a woman aged 30 to 39 with COVID-19, enrolled during active disease. The CDR3 runs from the conserved cysteine through the conserved F or W. D genes are given only for firm matches. Not every row has a clone size; where given, it reads once, few, many or a size class.

clone size	CDR3 length	V gene	J gene	D gene	CDR3 protein	CDR3 DNA
NA	13	TRBV24-1	TRBJ1-2	TRBD1	CATSPGGIYGYTF	TGTGCCACCAGTCCAGGGGGCATCTATGGCTACACCTTC
NA	14	TRBV6-1	TRBJ1-2	NA	CASSEGEGVGGYTF	TGTGCCAGCAGTGAAGGGGAAGGGGTTGGGGGCTACACCTTC
NA	12	TRBV30	TRBJ1-1	NA	CAWQIMNTEAFF	TGTGCCTGGCAGATAATGAACACTGAAGCTTTCTTT
few	14	TRBV7-9	TRBJ2-7	TRBD2	CASSRLAGGYEQYF	TGTGCCAGCAGCCGACTAGCGGGGGGCTACGAGCAGTACTTC
NA	16	TRBV5-1	TRBJ1-1	NA	CASSFVAGSGGTEAFF	TGCGCCAGCAGCTTCGTGGCAGGGTCGGGGGGCACTGAAGCTTTCTTT
once	16	TRBV14	TRBJ1-1	NA	CASSQGFTGWNTEAFF	TGTGCCAGCAGCCAAGGGTTTACGGGTTGGAACACTGAAGCTTTCTTT
NA	14	TRBV7-7	TRBJ2-1	NA	CASSSQAGYNEQFF	TGTGCCAGCAGCTCTCAGGCCGGATACAATGAGCAGTTCTTC
NA	17	TRBV19	TRBJ2-2	TRBD1	CASSPPGQGRSTGELFF	TGTGCCAGTAGTCCCCCCGGACAGGGGAGAAGCACCGGGGAGCTGTTTTTT
once	16	TRBV9	TRBJ1-1	TRBD1	CASSARTGRMNTEAFF	TGTGCCAGCAGCGCCCGGACAGGGAGGATGAACACTGAAGCTTTCTTT
once	15	TRBV6-2/TRBV6-3	TRBJ2-5	TRBD2	CASSYSGGGQETQYF	TGTGCCAGCAGTTACTCCGGCGGGGGACAAGAGACCCAGTACTTC
NA	13	TRBV12-5	TRBJ1-2	TRBD1	CASGRDRVSGYTF	TGTGCTAGTGGCAGGGACAGGGTTTCGGGCTACACCTTC
NA	12	TRBV7-9	TRBJ1-6	NA	CASRQPNSPLHF	TGTGCCAGTCGACAGCCTAATTCACCCCTCCACTTT
NA	14	TRBV27	TRBJ1-5	NA	CASSLAGVDQPQHF	TGTGCCAGCAGTTTAGCAGGGGTTGATCAGCCCCAGCATTTT
NA	12	TRBV12-3/TRBV12-4	TRBJ1-1	NA	CASSLTRSEAFF	TGTGCCAGCAGTTTAACACGATCTGAAGCTTTCTTT
NA	15	TRBV5-4	TRBJ2-5	NA	CASSLVVGPQETQYF	TGTGCCAGCAGCTTGGTCGTGGGGCCCCAAGAGACCCAGTACTTC
once	14	TRBV18	TRBJ1-5	TRBD1	CASSLGQGGQPQHF	TGTGCCAGCTCCTTAGGGCAGGGGGGTCAGCCCCAGCATTTT
NA	15	TRBV7-6	TRBJ2-5	TRBD2	CASSLAGGYRVTQYF	TGTGCCAGCAGCTTGGCGGGGGGCTACCGGGTGACCCAGTACTTC
NA	13	TRBV6-5	TRBJ1-1	NA	CASSPPGGEQAFF	TGTGCCAGCAGTCCCCCCGGGGGGGAGCAAGCTTTCTTT
few	14	TRBV19	TRBJ1-5	NA	CASSKPQGNQPQHF	TGTGCCAGTAGCAAACCTCAGGGAAATCAGCCCCAGCATTTT
NA	12	TRBV29-1	TRBJ2-5	NA	CSVDKNQETQYF	TGCAGCGTCGACAAGAACCAAGAGACCCAGTACTTC
NA	18	TRBV18	TRBJ2-1	NA	CASSPPTMTGLSYNEQFF	TGTGCCAGCTCACCACCCACGATGACAGGTTTATCCTACAATGAGCAGTTCTTC
NA	11	TRBV29-1	TRBJ1-3	TRBD1	CSVGQGNTIYF	TGCAGCGTTGGACAGGGGAACACCATATATTTT
once	16	TRBV7-3	TRBJ2-1	NA	CASSLEGLSSYNEQFF	TGTGCCAGCAGCTTAGAGGGTCTAAGCTCCTACAATGAGCAGTTCTTC
NA	14	TRBV6-6	TRBJ1-1	NA	CASSFDGGNTEAFF	TGTGCCAGCAGCTTCGACGGGGGGAACACTGAAGCTTTCTTT
NA	16	TRBV10-2	TRBJ1-1	TRBD1	CASRDRVSLMDTEAFF	TGCGCCAGCAGAGACAGGGTTTCGCTGATGGACACTGAAGCTTTCTTT
many	17	TRBV20-1	TRBJ1-3	TRBD1	CSASDPGGTSAGNTIYF	TGCAGTGCTAGTGACCCAGGGGGCACCTCAGCTGGAAACACCATATATTTT
NA	16	TRBV7-9	TRBJ1-4	NA	CASSFKAQATNEKLFF	TGTGCCAGCAGCTTTAAGGCGCAGGCAACTAATGAAAAACTGTTTTTT
NA	14	TRBV5-6	TRBJ1-3	NA	CASSSGGTGNTIYF	TGTGCCAGCAGCTCCGGGGGAACTGGAAACACCATATATTTT
NA	12	TRBV9	TRBJ2-2	NA	CASSSNTGELFF	TGTGCCAGCAGCTCTAACACCGGGGAGCTGTTTTTT
NA	16	TRBV9	TRBJ2-5	TRBD2	CASSSRRTSGDETQYF	TGTGCCAGCAGCTCCAGGAGGACTAGCGGGGACGAGACCCAGTACTTC
NA	16	TRBV9	TRBJ1-3	NA	CASSGGVFDSGNTIYF	TGTGCCAGCAGCGGGGGAGTTTTCGACTCTGGAAACACCATATATTTT
NA	14	TRBV18	TRBJ2-5	TRBD1	CASSPSGGGETQYF	TGTGCCAGCTCACCTTCAGGGGGCGGAGAGACCCAGTACTTC
NA	14	TRBV19	TRBJ2-3	NA	CASSEGPGRDTQYF	TGTGCCAGTAGTGAGGGTCCCGGGAGAGATACGCAGTATTTT
NA	13	TRBV10-3	TRBJ1-4	TRBD1	CAIRTGENEKLFF	TGTGCCATCCGGACAGGGGAGAACGAAAAACTGTTTTTT
once	16	TRBV7-6	TRBJ2-1	TRBD2	CASSSGLAGGYDEQFF	TGTGCCAGCAGCTCGGGACTAGCGGGGGGTTATGATGAGCAGTTCTTC
NA	17	TRBV6-1	TRBJ2-6	NA	CASSAASATGGANVLTF	TGTGCCAGCAGTGCTGCGTCAGCAACGGGAGGGGCCAACGTCCTGACTTTC
NA	15	TRBV4-2	TRBJ1-2	NA	CASSPLGHEAYGYTF	TGTGCCAGCAGCCCCTTGGGACATGAGGCCTATGGCTACACCTTC
NA	14	TRBV28	TRBJ1-2	TRBD1	CASSLSDRVSGYTF	TGTGCCAGCAGTTTATCTGACAGGGTATCCGGCTACACCTTC
NA	14	TRBV28	TRBJ1-2	NA	CASSLPGRGSGYTF	TGTGCCAGCAGCCTGCCCGGAAGGGGGAGCGGCTACACCTTC
NA	15	TRBV4-1	TRBJ1-5	NA	CASSQVRGGNQPQHF	TGCGCCAGCAGCCAAGTACGGGGAGGCAATCAGCCCCAGCATTTT
NA	14	TRBV6-2/TRBV6-3	TRBJ2-2	NA	CASSLTYNTGELFF	TGTGCCAGCAGCCTTACTTATAATACCGGGGAGCTGTTTTTT
NA	16	TRBV18	TRBJ1-5	TRBD1	CASSPLDRGSNQPQHF	TGTGCCAGCTCACCCTTGGACAGGGGCAGCAATCAGCCCCAGCATTTT
NA	15	TRBV6-1	TRBJ1-1	NA	CASSDPGWGDTEAFF	TGTGCCAGCAGTGACCCCGGATGGGGGGACACTGAAGCTTTCTTT
NA	15	TRBV7-9	TRBJ1-4	NA	CASSPSTALNEKLFF	TGTGCCAGCAGCCCTTCGACAGCCCTTAATGAAAAACTGTTTTTT
NA	12	TRBV30	TRBJ1-5	NA	CAWSSSNQPQHF	TGTGCCTGGAGCTCGAGCAATCAGCCCCAGCATTTT
NA	16	TRBV4-1	TRBJ1-3	NA	CASSQAHGYSGNTIYF	TGCGCCAGCAGCCAAGCCCACGGGTATTCTGGAAACACCATATATTTT
once	16	TRBV5-4	TRBJ2-5	TRBD2	CASSVRLAGVGETQYF	TGTGCCAGCAGCGTTAGACTAGCGGGGGTGGGAGAGACCCAGTACTTC